This T cell receptor beta chain was found in a study of OX40 agonist ivuxolimab in advanced cancers. Study conclusions and caveats: At 0.1 to 3.0 mg/kg and by week 6, CD4+ and CD8+ T cells in the blood had expanded clonally.

Repertoires were generated with immunoSEQ multiplex PCR, while TCRdb's copy carries only in-frame clones and drops some. The repertoire consists of tens of thousands of clones, with 91% occurring once and the leading ten covering around 8.7%. The length of the CDR3 is 16 residues. V shed 2 bases and J 5 bases; nucleotides not matched to a gene: 7. Germline V gives CDR1 KGHSH, CDR2 LQKENI. Note on this clone: Its specificity is not known.

The V call is TRBV18, the J call TRBJ2-2, with 8 nucleotides matching TRBD2. This receptor was obtained from an adult with an advanced solid tumor such as melanoma, head and neck, liver or kidney cancer. Sequenced material: CD4+ or CD8+ T cells sorted from blood, taken in a trial of the OX40 agonist ivuxolimab. This CDR3 is CASSPAGTSGTGELFF. The CDR3 DNA is TGTGCCAGCTCACCAGCCGGGACTAGTGGTACCGGGGAGCTGTTTTTT.